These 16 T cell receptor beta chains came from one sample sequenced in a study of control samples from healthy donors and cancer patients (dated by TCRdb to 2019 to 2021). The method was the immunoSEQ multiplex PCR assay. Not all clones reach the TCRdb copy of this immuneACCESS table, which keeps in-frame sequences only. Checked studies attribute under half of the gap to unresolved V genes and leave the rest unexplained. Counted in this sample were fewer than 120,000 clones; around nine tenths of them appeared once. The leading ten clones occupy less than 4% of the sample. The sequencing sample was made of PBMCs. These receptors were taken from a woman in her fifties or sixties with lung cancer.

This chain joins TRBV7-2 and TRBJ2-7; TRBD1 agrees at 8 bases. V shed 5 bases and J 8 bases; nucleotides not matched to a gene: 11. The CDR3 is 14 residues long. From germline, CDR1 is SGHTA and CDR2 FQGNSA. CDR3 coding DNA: TGTGCCAGCAGCCTGCCGGGACAGGTGTATAAGCAGTACTTC. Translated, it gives CASSLPGQVYKQYF.

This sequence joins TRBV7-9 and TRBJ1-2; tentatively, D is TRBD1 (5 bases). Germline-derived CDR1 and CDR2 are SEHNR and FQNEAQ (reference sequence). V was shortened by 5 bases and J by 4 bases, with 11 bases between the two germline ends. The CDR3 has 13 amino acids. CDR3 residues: CASSLQGPYGYTF. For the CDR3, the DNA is TGTGCCAGCAGCCTCCAGGGTCCCTATGGCTACACCTTC. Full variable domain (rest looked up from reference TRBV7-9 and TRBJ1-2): DTGVSQNPRHKITKRGQNVTFRCDPISEHNRLYWYRQTLGQGPEFLTYFQNEAQLEKSRLLSDRFSAERPKGSFSTLEIQRTEQGDSAMYLCASSLQGPYGYTFGSGTRLTVV.

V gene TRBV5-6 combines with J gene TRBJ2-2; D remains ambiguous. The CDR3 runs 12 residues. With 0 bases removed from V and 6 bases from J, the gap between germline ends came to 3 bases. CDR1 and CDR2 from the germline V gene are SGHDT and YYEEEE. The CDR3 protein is CASSLASGELFF. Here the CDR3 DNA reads TGTGCCAGCAGCTTGGCCTCCGGGGAGCTGTTTTTT.

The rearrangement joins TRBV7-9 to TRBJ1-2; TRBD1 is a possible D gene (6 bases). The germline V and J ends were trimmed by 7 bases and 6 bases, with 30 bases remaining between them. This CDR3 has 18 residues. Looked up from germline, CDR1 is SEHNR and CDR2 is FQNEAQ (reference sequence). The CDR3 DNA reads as TGTGCCAGCAACGGAGTCGGGGCTCAGGGGTACCCTTACGATGGCTACACCTTC. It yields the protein CASNGVGAQGYPYDGYTF.

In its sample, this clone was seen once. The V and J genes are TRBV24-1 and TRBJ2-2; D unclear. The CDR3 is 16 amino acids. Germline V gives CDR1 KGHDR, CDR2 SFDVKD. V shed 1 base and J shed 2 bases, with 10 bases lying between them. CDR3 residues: CATSDLSSANTGELFF. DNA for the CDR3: TGTGCCACCAGTGATTTATCCAGTGCCAACACCGGGGAGCTGTTTTTT.

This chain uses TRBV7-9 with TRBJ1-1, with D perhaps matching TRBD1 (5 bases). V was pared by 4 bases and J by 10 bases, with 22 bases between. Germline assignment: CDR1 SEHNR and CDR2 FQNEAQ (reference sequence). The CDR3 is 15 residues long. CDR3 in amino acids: CASSSSGSPGTGAFF. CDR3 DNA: TGTGCCAGCAGCTCCTCAGGATCGCCGGGGACCGGAGCTTTCTTT.

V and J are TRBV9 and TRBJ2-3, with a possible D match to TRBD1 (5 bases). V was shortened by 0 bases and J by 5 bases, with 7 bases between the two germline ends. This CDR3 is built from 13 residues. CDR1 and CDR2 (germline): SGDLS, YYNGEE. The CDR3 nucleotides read TGTGCCAGCAGCGTAGTGGGGCAAGATACGCAGTATTTT. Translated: CASSVVGQDTQYF.

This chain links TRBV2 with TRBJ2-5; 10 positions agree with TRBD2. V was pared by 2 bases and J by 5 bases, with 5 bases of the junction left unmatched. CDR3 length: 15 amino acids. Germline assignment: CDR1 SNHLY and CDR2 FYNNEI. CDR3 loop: CASSENLAGDETQYF. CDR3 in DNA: TGTGCCAGCAGTGAAAATCTAGCGGGAGACGAGACCCAGTACTTC.

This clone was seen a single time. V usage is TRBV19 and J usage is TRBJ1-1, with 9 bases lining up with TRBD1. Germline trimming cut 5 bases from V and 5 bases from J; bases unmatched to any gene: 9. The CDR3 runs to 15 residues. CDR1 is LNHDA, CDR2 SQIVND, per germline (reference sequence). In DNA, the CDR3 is TGTGCCAGTAGTGTCCGGGACAGGGTTTGGACTGAAGCTTTCTTT. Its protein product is CASSVRDRVWTEAFF.

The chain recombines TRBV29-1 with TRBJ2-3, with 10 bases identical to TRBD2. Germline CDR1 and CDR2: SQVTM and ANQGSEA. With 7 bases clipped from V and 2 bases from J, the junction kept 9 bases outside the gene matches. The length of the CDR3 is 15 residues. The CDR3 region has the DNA TGCAGCGCCGTGCGAGCGGGAGGGCCCACAGATACGCAGTATTTT. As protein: CSAVRAGGPTDTQYF.

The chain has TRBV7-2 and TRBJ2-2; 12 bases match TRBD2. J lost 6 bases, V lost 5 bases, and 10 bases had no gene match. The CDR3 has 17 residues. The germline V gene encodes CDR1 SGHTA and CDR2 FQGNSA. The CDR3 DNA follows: TGTGCCAGCAGCCCCGGCCGGACTAGCGGGGTGGCCGGGGAGCTGTTTTTT. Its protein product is CASSPGRTSGVAGELFF.

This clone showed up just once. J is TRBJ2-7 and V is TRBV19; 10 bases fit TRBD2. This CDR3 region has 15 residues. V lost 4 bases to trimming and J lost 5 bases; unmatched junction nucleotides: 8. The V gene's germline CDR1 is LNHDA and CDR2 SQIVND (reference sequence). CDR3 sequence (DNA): TGTGCCAGTAGTACTATAGCGGGAGGAAGCCACGAGCAGTACTTC. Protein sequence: CASSTIAGGSHEQYF.

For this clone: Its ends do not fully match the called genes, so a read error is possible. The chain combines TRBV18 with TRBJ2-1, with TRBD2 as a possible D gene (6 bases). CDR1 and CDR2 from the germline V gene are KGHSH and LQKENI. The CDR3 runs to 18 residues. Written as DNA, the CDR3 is TGTGCCAGCCCACCCCCGGGACGGCGGACTATCTCCTACAATGAGCAGTTCTTC. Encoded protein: CASPPPGRRTISYNEQFF.

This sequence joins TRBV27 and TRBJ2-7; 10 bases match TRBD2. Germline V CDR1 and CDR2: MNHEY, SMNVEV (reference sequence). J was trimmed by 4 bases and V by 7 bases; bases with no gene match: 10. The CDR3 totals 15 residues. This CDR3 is CASTPSGGQYYEQYF. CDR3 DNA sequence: TGTGCCAGCACCCCTAGCGGGGGACAATATTACGAGCAGTACTTC.

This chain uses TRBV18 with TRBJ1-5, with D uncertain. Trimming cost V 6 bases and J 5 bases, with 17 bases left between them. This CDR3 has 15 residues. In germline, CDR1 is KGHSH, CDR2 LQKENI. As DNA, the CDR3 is TGTGCCAGCTCCGTGGGTGGGAGACCCGATCAGCCCCAGCATTTT. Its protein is CASSVGGRPDQPQHF. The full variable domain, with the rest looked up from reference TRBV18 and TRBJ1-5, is NAGVMQNPRHLVRRRGQEARLRCSPMKGHSHVYWYRQLPEEGLKFMVYLQKENIIDESGMPKERFSAEFPKEGPSILRIQQVVRGDSAAYFCASSVGGRPDQPQHFGDGTRLSIL.

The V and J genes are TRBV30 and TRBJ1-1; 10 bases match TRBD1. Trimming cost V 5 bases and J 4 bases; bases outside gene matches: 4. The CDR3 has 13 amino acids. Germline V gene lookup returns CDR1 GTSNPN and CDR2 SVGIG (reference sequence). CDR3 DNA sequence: TGTGCCTGGCGGGGACAGGGGAGCACTGAAGCTTTCTTT. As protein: CAWRGQGSTEAFF.